A single sample gave rise to the 19 T cell receptor beta chains below, sequenced in a study of blood T cells in healthy people across ages. With a J-beta primer mix and a sample-barcoded 5' primer, a second PCR ran about 7 to 12 cycles. MiXCR, run by TCRdb on the 5' RACE reads, gives a single entry per CDR3 protein. The data contain some 890,000 distinct CDR3 sequences, almost 30% of them singletons. This same sample was also taken into another study, of T cells of mothers and their children.

Material for sequencing was blood. The receptors were sampled from a woman aged 40 to 50 in good health.

Details on this clonotype: A junction end diverges from the germline sequence, so it may reflect a read error. The chain has TRBV5-1 and TRBJ2-5; 8 nucleotides line up with TRBD2. The CDR3 totals 15 residues. CDR1 is SGHRS and CDR2 is YFSETQ in the germline V gene. Here the CDR3 DNA reads TGCGCCAGCAGCTTCGCTAGCGGGCGCCAAGAGGCCCAGTACTTC. The encoded protein is CASSFASGRQEAQYF.

This clonotype was counted a few times. For the CDR3, the DNA is TGCAGTGCTAGCGACAGGGAGAACACTGAAGCTTTCTTT. Translating it yields CSASDRENTEAFF. The rearrangement joins TRBV20-1 to TRBJ1-1; TRBD1 aligns across 7 bases. CDR3 length: 13 residues. The germline V gene encodes CDR1 DFQATT and CDR2 SNEGSKA (reference sequence). V was clipped by 3 bases and J by 1 base; unmatched bases: 2.

This clonotype has ten or more counts. The rearrangement links TRBV4-2 to TRBJ2-7; 12 bases map to TRBD2. Germline V gene lookup returns CDR1 LGHNA and CDR2 YNFKEQ. J lost 0 bases, V lost 4 bases, and 7 bases had no gene match. This CDR3 is built from 17 residues. The CDR3 is CASSPGTSGYYSYEQYF. The CDR3 region has the DNA TGTGCCAGCAGCCCCGGGACTAGCGGGTATTACTCCTACGAGCAGTACTTC.

On this clonotype itself: A much larger clone differs by one base, so this may be a read error. This rearrangement joins TRBV9 to TRBJ1-2; D perhaps matches TRBD1 (6 bases). CDR1 is SGDLS, CDR2 YYNGEE, per germline. The CDR3 contains 14 residues. Trimming cost V 4 bases and J 5 bases, with 15 bases left between them. Here the CDR3 reads CASSPQQGSYGYTF. CDR3 bases: TGTGCCAGCAGCCCGCAACAGGGAAGTTATGGCTACACCTTC. The whole variable domain, remainder taken from reference TRBV9 and TRBJ1-2, is DSGVTQTPKHLITATGQRVTLRCSPRSGDLSVYWYQQSLDQGLQFLIQYYNGEERAKGNILERFSAQQFPDLHSELNLSSLELGDSALYFCASSPQQGSYGYTFGSGTRLTVV.

Worth noting for this clonotype: A junction boundary mismatches the germline segment, possibly from a read error. The genes are TRBV5-1 and TRBJ2-6, with D possibly being TRBD1 (7 bases). CDR3 length: 15 amino acids. Germline V gene sequence: CDR1 SGHRS, CDR2 YFSETQ. This chain's CDR3 is CASSPQGTGANVRTF. The CDR3 coding sequence is TGCGCCAGCAGCCCACAGGGGACTGGGGCCAACGTCCGGACTTTC. The full variable domain, completed using reference TRBV5-1 and TRBJ2-6, is KAGVTQTPRYLIKTRGQQVTLSCSPISGHRSVSWYQQTPGQGLQFLFEYFSETQRNKGNFPGRFSGRQFSNSRSEMNVSTLELGDSALYLCASSPQGTGANVRTFGAGSRLTVL.

The gene calls are TRBV24-1 and TRBJ2-2, with no clear D. The CDR3 is 12 amino acids. Germline V gene data show CDR1 as KGHDR and CDR2 as SFDVKD. Trimming removed 5 bases at V and 6 bases at J, with 6 bases between. CDR3 nucleotide sequence: TGTGCCACCAGTGTACCACCCGGGGAGCTGTTTTTT. Its protein is CATSVPPGELFF.

In this sample, this clonotype turned up many times. The chain joins TRBV12-3 or TRBV12-4 to TRBJ2-5; 8 positions agree with TRBD1. The trim removed 6 bases at V and 2 bases at J, leaving 14 bases unmatched. The CDR3 runs to 17 residues. The CDR3 region has the DNA TGTGCCAGCAGCGGCGGACAGGGTCAAGCCTATCAAGAGACCCAGTACTTC. Protein: CASSGGQGQAYQETQYF.

The chain has TRBV28 and TRBJ2-7; D possibly corresponds to TRBD1 (8 bases). The germline V and J ends were trimmed by 4 bases and 5 bases, with 12 bases remaining between them. Germline V gene lookup returns CDR1 MDHEN and CDR2 SYDVKM. There are 13 residues in the CDR3. CDR3 in amino acids: CASSYRGGNEQYF. CDR3 bases: TGTGCCAGCAGTTACAGGGGGGGGAACGAGCAGTACTTC.

This clonotype was detected a few times. This chain links TRBV10-3 with TRBJ2-1, with TRBD1 matching 8 bases. The last part of the DNA fits TRBJ2-7 better; the J call may be wrong. This CDR3 spans 14 amino acids. CDR1 is ENHRY and CDR2 is SYGVKD in the germline V gene. The CDR3 sequence is CAIRGTGNYNEQYF. CDR3 in DNA: TGTGCCATCAGAGGGACAGGCAACTACAATGAGCAGTACTTC.

This clonotype came up many times. The chain is built from TRBV7-9 and TRBJ2-5; no definite D call. This CDR3 region has 15 residues. Germline CDR1 reads SEHNR; CDR2 reads FQNEAQ (reference sequence). V gave up 6 bases and J gave up 2 bases, with 16 bases separating them. CDR3 nucleotides: TGTGCCAGCAGACTCACGGGCAGGCCTCAAGAGACCCAGTACTTC. Translating it yields CASRLTGRPQETQYF.

This clonotype was counted ten times or more. The V and J genes are TRBV5-1 and TRBJ2-1; D is unclear. The CDR3 has 12 residues. V gave up 0 bases and J gave up 10 bases, with 8 bases separating them. Germline V gene lookup returns CDR1 SGHRS and CDR2 YFSETQ. The CDR3 spells CASSLEGLEQFF. The CDR3 nucleotides are TGCGCCAGCAGCTTGGAAGGGTTGGAGCAGTTCTTC.

At least ten counts were recorded for this clonotype. The rearrangement links TRBV5-1 to TRBJ2-6, with D maybe TRBD2 (8 bases). The CDR3 totals 16 residues. Trimming removed 4 bases from V and 2 bases from J, with 13 bases in between. CDR1 and CDR2 from the germline V gene are SGHRS and YFSETQ. CDR3 residues: CASSPGGGTGANVLTF. The CDR3 DNA follows: TGCGCCAGCAGCCCGGGAGGGGGCACTGGGGCCAACGTCCTGACTTTC.

This clonotype was seen repeatedly, ten times or more. This chain links TRBV7-2 with TRBJ2-7, with 9 bases identical to TRBD1. Germline-derived CDR1 and CDR2 are SGHTA and FQGNSA. The CDR3 is made up of 15 amino acids. V lost 5 bases and J lost 0; bases outside the gene matches: 5. DNA of the CDR3: TGTGCCAGCAGCCACCGGGACAGGGCCTCCTACGAGCAGTACTTC. Translated: CASSHRDRASYEQYF.

Many counts were recorded for this clonotype. The rearrangement links TRBV7-2 to TRBJ2-1, with a tentative D call TRBD2 (7 bases). The CDR3 loop spans 16 amino acids. The V end was cut by 0 bases, the J end by 5 bases, with 14 bases between. Per germline, CDR1 SGHTA and CDR2 FQGNSA. CDR3 nucleotide sequence: TGTGCCAGCAGCTTAGCGTCTCTGGGGGGGCACAATGAGCAGTTCTTC. Translation gives CASSLASLGGHNEQFF.

V is TRBV29-1 and J is TRBJ1-1; no clear D gene. V was shortened by 4 bases and J by 0 bases, with 9 bases between the two germline ends. Germline values: CDR1 SQVTM, CDR2 ANQGSEA. The CDR3 runs 13 residues. CDR3 in amino acids: CSVVSGLNTEAFF. In DNA, the CDR3 is TGCAGCGTTGTATCAGGTCTGAACACTGAAGCTTTCTTT.

This rearrangement joins TRBV10-3 to TRBJ2-7; possible D gene TRBD1, 5 bases. Germline loops: CDR1 ENHRY, CDR2 SYGVKD. This CDR3 comprises 15 residues. V was clipped by 2 bases and J by 0 bases, with 11 bases between them. The CDR3: CAISEGAVSSYEQYF. For the CDR3, the DNA is TGTGCCATCAGTGAGGGGGCCGTATCCTCCTACGAGCAGTACTTC.

The gene calls are TRBV20-1 and TRBJ2-5; tentatively, D is TRBD2 (6 bases). Trimming removed 1 base from V and 2 bases from J, with 11 bases in between. Germline assignment: CDR1 DFQATT and CDR2 SNEGSKA (reference sequence). This CDR3 is built from 14 residues. The CDR3 reads CSARGMGTQETQYF. CDR3 sequence (DNA): TGCAGTGCTAGAGGAATGGGGACTCAAGAGACCCAGTACTTC.

This sequence joins TRBV20-1 and TRBJ2-1, with 11 bases lining up with TRBD1. The J segment lost 7 bases and the V segment lost 0 bases, leaving 11 bases of the junction unmatched. This CDR3 region has 17 residues. Germline V gene sequence: CDR1 DFQATT, CDR2 SNEGSKA (reference sequence). CDR3 sequence (DNA): TGCAGTGCTAGAGACATTGGACAGGGGGCGGATTGGAATGAGCAGTTCTTC. Translation: CSARDIGQGADWNEQFF.

The rearrangement links TRBV3-1 to TRBJ2-3, with D possibly TRBD2 on 5 matching bases. Germline V gene sequence: CDR1 LGHDT, CDR2 YNNKEL (reference sequence). Trimming shortened V by 0 bases and J by 7 bases, and 14 bases separated the two germline ends. This CDR3 has 15 residues. The CDR3 is CASSQEGGPDHTQYF. The CDR3 nucleotides are TGTGCCAGCAGCCAAGAGGGCGGGCCCGATCATACGCAGTATTTT.